Given below is one TCR beta chain in context. The clone's antigen remains unknown. No much larger clonotype is one base removed from it; base qualities were not supplied. The data are from a study of blood T cell repertoires in COVID-19 (dated by TCRdb to the early 2020s). About the investigation overall: Samples covering the acute and convalescent phases of COVID-19 were provided by collaborators in the United States, Italy and Spain. The prospective study material was composed of cDNA or gDNA derived from T cells, B-cell-depleted T cells, or PBMCs. Subjects who had been exposed to COVID-19, were actively infected with it, or had recovered from it provided the deeply sampled blood TCRbeta repertoires that made up the dataset. The repertoires were made available in a free public database intended to serve as a resource for research on the immune response to SARS-CoV-2. The samples were drawn from two sources: the first 160 participants of the ongoing ImmuneRACE study, and over 950 subjects contributed by 6 global collaborators. Sample metadata almost always included a de-identified subject ID, COVID-19 status, age in years and sex. Where available, HLA class I and class II types were obtained from metadata supplied by the sample provider rather than from assay-based typing. Study-level results and caveats: The amount of clinical and demographic metadata varied by source and participant and was provided uncurated.

In the prospective study, participants were 18 to 89 years old, resided in approximately 22 geographic areas of the United States, and were enrolled through a virtual design. Cohort assignment in the prospective study relied on participant-reported clinical history from a screening survey and a study questionnaire. Exposed participants were defined as having been in contact with someone with a PCR-confirmed or clinician-diagnosed COVID-19 case within 2 weeks of study entry. Mobile phlebotomists in the prospective study collected whole blood, serum and a nasopharyngeal or oropharyngeal swab from every participant. Prospective study participants could optionally give additional blood draws and questionnaires over an approximately two-month period. Blood samples from the prospective study were shipped frozen or at room temperature prior to DNA extraction. TCRbeta CDR3 regions were amplified from genomic DNA by means of the immunoSEQ Assay, a bias-controlled multiplex PCR. The authors' analysis ran thus. The number of nucleated cells in each sample was estimated by amplification of reference gene primers within the assay. To quantify the absolute abundance of each unique TCRbeta CDR3 rearrangement, sequence reads were collapsed and filtered. For each sample, productive Simpson clonality was calculated as the square root of Simpson's diversity index across productive rearrangements. The immuneACCESS repertoire file appears here via TCRdb, limited to in-frame rearrangements. These files lack a portion of the clones; in checked studies, under half of the deficit traces to unresolved V genes, and the cause of the others is not known. V, J and clone size derive from that table, while D and trimming were established from the DNA sequence. Present in this sample are 200,000 or so clones, around nine tenths of which were seen just once. The ten largest make up more than 3% of the sample.

Sequenced material: PBMCs or T cells enriched from blood (not recorded which). The receptor comes from a woman aged 25 to 39 who had been exposed to COVID-19.

The nucleotides read TGTGCCAGCAGCGTAGGAACTTTCGCCAAAAACATTCAGTACTTC. The encoded protein is CASSVGTFAKNIQYF. The chain joins TRBV9 to TRBJ2-4; the D gene remains uncertain. Cut back by 0 bases and 1 base, the V and J ends lie 8 bases apart. The CDR3 spans 15 residues, from the cysteine through the phenylalanine. Of the read, only the CDR3 DNA is kept; its 45 bases are in frame from base 1. From a lookup of the germline V gene, CDR1 and CDR2 are SGDLS and YYNGEE.